This T cell receptor (beta chain) appears in the sequencing data of a study of glioma-infiltrating T cells. The CDR3 runs to 12 residues. Per germline, CDR1 KGHSH and CDR2 LQKENI. Trimming took off 2 bases at V and 11 bases at J, with 10 bases between the two ends. Amplification of TCR alpha and beta CDR3 regions from RNA used iRepertoire nested multiplex PCR. TCRdb reanalysed the multiplex PCR reads using MiXCR and keeps one entry per CDR3 protein. Counted here are approximately 12,000 distinct CDR3 sequences, approximately 25% occurring once; the ten biggest clones make up about 41%. Remarks on this clonotype: This may be a read error, as it is one base from a much larger clone. The CDR3 does not end in the conserved phenylalanine or tryptophan, so this is likely a read error.

The chain uses TRBV18 and TRBJ1-5; D not resolved. Sequenced: glioma tissue, nonneoplastic brain tissue, or PBMCs (not recorded which). The clonotype originates from a human donor with low-grade glioma or glioblastoma, undergoing nonglioma brain surgery, or in good health (not recorded which). CDR3 coding DNA: TGTGCCAGCTCACCAGGTGACGTGACCCAGCATCTT. This translates into CASSPGDVTQHL.